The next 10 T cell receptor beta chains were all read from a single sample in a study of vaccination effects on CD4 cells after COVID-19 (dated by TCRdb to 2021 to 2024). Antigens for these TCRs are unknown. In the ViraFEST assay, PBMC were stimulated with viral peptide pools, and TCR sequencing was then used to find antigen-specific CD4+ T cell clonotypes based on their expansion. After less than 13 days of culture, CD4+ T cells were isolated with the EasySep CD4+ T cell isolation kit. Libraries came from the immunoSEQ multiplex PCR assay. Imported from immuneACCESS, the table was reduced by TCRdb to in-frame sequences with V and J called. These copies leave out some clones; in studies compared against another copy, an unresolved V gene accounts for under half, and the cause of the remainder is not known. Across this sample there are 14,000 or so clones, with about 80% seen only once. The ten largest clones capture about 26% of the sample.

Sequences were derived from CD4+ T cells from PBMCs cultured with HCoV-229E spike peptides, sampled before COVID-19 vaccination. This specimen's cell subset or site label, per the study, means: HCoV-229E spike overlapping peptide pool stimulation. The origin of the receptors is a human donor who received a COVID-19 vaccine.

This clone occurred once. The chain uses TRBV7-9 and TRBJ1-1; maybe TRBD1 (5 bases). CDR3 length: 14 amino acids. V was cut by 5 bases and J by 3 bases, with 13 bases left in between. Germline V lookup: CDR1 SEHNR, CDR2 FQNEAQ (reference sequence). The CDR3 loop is CASSTLGGDTEAFF. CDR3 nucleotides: TGTGCCAGCAGCACACTCGGGGGGGACACTGAAGCTTTCTTT.

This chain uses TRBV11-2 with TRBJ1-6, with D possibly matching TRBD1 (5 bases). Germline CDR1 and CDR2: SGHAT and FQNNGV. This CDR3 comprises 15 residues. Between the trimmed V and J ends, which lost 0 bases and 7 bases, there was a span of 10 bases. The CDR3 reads CASSLDPGPNSPLHF. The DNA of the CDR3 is TGTGCCAGCAGCTTAGACCCGGGGCCGAATTCACCCCTCCACTTT.

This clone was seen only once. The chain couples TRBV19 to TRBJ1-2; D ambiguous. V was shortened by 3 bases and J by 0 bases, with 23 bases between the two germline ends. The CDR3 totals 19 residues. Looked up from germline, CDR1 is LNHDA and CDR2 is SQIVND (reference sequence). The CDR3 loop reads CASSIETKRRPGANYGYTF. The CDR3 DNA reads TGTGCCAGTAGTATCGAAACAAAACGAAGACCTGGGGCTAACTATGGCTACACCTTC. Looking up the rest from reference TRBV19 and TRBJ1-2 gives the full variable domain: DGGITQSPKYLFRKEGQNVTLSCEQNLNHDAMYWYRQDPGQGLRLIYYSQIVNDFQKGDIAEGYSVSREKKESFPLTVTSAQKNPTAFYLCASSIETKRRPGANYGYTFGSGTRLTVV.

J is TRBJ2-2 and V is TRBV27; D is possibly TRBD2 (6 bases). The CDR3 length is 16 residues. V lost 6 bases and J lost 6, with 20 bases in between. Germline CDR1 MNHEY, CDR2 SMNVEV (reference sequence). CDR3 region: CASRATVGGLAGELFF. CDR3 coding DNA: TGTGCCAGCAGGGCTACCGTGGGGGGTTTGGCCGGGGAGCTGTTTTTT.

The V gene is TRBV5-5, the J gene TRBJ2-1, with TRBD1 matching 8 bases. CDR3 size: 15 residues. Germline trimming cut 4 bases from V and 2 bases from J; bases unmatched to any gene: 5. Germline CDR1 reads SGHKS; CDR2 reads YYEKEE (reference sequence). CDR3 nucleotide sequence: TGTGCCAGCAGCCGACAGGGGACCACCTACAATGAGCAGTTCTTC. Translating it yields CASSRQGTTYNEQFF.

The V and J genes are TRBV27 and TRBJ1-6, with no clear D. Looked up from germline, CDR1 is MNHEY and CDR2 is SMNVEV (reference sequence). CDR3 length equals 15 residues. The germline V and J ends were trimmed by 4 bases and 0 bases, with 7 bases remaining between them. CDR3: CASSSGSSYNSPLHF. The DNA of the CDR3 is TGTGCCAGCAGTTCCGGGAGCTCCTATAATTCACCCCTCCACTTT.

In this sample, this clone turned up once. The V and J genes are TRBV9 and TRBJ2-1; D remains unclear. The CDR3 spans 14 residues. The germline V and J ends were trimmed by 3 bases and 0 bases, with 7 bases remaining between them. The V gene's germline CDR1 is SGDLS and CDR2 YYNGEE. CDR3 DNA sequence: TGTGCCAGCAGCGAGGTGAGCTCCTACAATGAGCAGTTCTTC. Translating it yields CASSEVSSYNEQFF. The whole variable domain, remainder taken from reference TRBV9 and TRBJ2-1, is DSGVTQTPKHLITATGQRVTLRCSPRSGDLSVYWYQQSLDQGLQFLIQYYNGEERAKGNILERFSAQQFPDLHSELNLSSLELGDSALYFCASSEVSSYNEQFFGPGTRLTVL.

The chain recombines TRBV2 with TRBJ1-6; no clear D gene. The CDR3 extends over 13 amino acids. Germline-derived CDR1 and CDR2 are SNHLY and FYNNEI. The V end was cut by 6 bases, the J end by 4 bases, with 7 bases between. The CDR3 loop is CASRGGYNSPLHF. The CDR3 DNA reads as TGTGCCAGCAGGGGAGGGTATAATTCACCCCTCCACTTT.

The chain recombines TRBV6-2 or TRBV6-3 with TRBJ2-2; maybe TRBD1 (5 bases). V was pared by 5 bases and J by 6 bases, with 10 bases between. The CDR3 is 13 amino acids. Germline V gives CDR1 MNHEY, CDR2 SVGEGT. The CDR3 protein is CASSRQLAGELFF. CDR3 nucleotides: TGTGCCAGCAGTCGACAGCTCGCCGGGGAGCTGTTTTTT.

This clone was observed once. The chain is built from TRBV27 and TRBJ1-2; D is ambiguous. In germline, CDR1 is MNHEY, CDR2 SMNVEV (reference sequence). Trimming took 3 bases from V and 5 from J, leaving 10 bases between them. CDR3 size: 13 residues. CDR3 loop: CASSLHEGYGYTF. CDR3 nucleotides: TGTGCCAGCAGTTTGCACGAGGGTTATGGCTACACCTTC.